One and the same sample provided the 19 T cell receptor beta chains below, sequenced in a study of T cell changes during pregnancy in multiple sclerosis. The method was immunoSEQ multiplex PCR; TCRdb's version includes in-frame clones alone and lacks a portion of them. The sample records 55,000 to 85,000 clones, about 91% being singletons. The sample in question was peripheral blood, obtained after pregnancy. The receptors were sampled from a female donor with multiple sclerosis, enrolled in a pregnancy study.

The chain carries TRBV18 and TRBJ1-3; possibly TRBD1 for D (6 bases). This CDR3 region has 17 residues. Germline V gene sequence: CDR1 KGHSH, CDR2 LQKENI. V lost 2 bases, J lost 0 bases, and 14 bases lay in between. The CDR3 sequence is CASSPMGGLLSGNTIYF. The CDR3 DNA is TGTGCCAGCTCACCAATGGGGGGGCTGCTCTCTGGAAACACCATATATTTT.

The chain links TRBV28 to TRBJ1-2, with TRBD1 matching 7 bases. This CDR3 contains 17 residues. The V segment lost 4 bases and the J segment 0 bases; nucleotides outside the gene matches: 11. Per the germline V gene, CDR1 is MDHEN and CDR2 is SYDVKM. CDR3 sequence (DNA): TGTGCCAGCAGTTCCCCCACCCGGACAGGAGCTAACTATGGCTACACCTTC. It is translated as CASSSPTRTGANYGYTF.

The genes are TRBV6-1 and TRBJ1-2; weak D call: TRBD1 (6 bases). The CDR3 covers 14 residues. V shed 1 base and J shed 8 bases, with 14 bases lying between them. Germline V CDR1 and CDR2: MNHNS, SASEGT. CDR3 nucleotide sequence: TGTGCCAGCAGTGAAGGGTCAGGGGTTATCGGCTACACCTTC. It encodes CASSEGSGVIGYTF.

The rearrangement joins TRBV5-8 to TRBJ1-5, with 11 bases lining up with TRBD1. This CDR3 spans 16 amino acids. CDR1 SGHTS and CDR2 YDEGEE come from the germline V gene. Losses at the gene ends were 2 bases for V and 4 bases for J; bases not matched to a gene: 5. This chain's CDR3 is CASSFRDRGINQPQHF. CDR3 bases: TGTGCCAGCAGCTTTCGGGACAGGGGGATTAATCAGCCCCAGCATTTT.

This chain uses TRBV10-3 with TRBJ2-2; the match to TRBD2 covers 11 bases. The CDR3 has 16 amino acids. After removal of 2 bases from V and 6 bases from J, the junction contained 5 bases not matched to a gene. Germline CDR1 reads ENHRY; CDR2 reads SYGVKD. The CDR3 coding sequence is TGTGCCATCAGTGAGAGTGCTAGCGGGGGGCCCGGGGAGCTGTTTTTT. It encodes CAISESASGGPGELFF.

The chain has TRBV6-5 and TRBJ1-2; the match to TRBD1 covers 8 bases. Trimming cost V 6 bases and J 7 bases; bases outside gene matches: 13. Germline V gene sequence: CDR1 MNHEY, CDR2 SVGAGI. The CDR3 extends over 15 amino acids. The DNA for the CDR3 is TGTGCCAGCAGCCGAAGAATGACAGGGGCTACTGGCTACACCTTC. Protein product: CASSRRMTGATGYTF.

The chain employs TRBV5-1 and TRBJ2-7; the D gene is possibly TRBD2 (5 bases). CDR1 is SGHRS, CDR2 YFSETQ, per germline. This CDR3 has 13 residues. V was clipped by 4 bases and J by 6 bases, with 14 bases between them. Written as DNA, the CDR3 is TGCGCCAGCAGCCCGGACTCGGCCGGCGAGCAGTACTTC. Residues: CASSPDSAGEQYF.

The V call is TRBV6-6, the J call TRBJ2-1, with 11 bases fitting TRBD2. In germline, CDR1 is MNHNY, CDR2 SVGAGI (reference sequence). This CDR3 contains 16 residues. The J segment lost 6 bases and the V segment lost 6 bases, leaving 10 bases of the junction unmatched. The CDR3 loop reads CASRIALAGDGNEQFF. In DNA form, the CDR3 reads TGTGCCAGCAGGATAGCACTAGCGGGAGATGGCAATGAGCAGTTCTTC.

The chain employs TRBV18 and TRBJ2-2; TRBD1 agrees at 9 bases. V lost 4 bases, J lost 5 bases, and 8 bases stayed unmatched. The CDR3 is 16 residues long. Germline CDR1 reads KGHSH; CDR2 reads LQKENI. CDR3 DNA sequence: TGTGCCAGCTCACAACCGGGACAGGGAGGTACCGGGGAGCTGTTTTTT. It encodes CASSQPGQGGTGELFF.

This chain uses TRBV30 with TRBJ2-4, with TRBD2 identical over 7 bases. V lost 0 bases and J lost 2; bases outside the gene matches: 13. Germline assignment: CDR1 GTSNPN and CDR2 SVGIG (reference sequence). This CDR3 is 18 amino acids long. The CDR3 bases are TGTGCCTGGAGTGTACGGGCGTGGGAGGGACTACCCAAAAACATTCAGTACTTC. Amino acid sequence: CAWSVRAWEGLPKNIQYF. Using reference TRBV30 and TRBJ2-4 for the parts outside the CDR3, the full variable domain is SQTIHQWPATLVQPVGSPLSLECTVEGTSNPNLYWYRQAAGRGLQLLFYSVGIGQISSEVPQNLSASRPQDRQFILSSKKLLLSDSGFYLCAWSVRAWEGLPKNIQYFGAGTRLSVL.

CDR3 protein: CASSITSGGQETQYF. The DNA for the CDR3 is TGTGCCAGTAGTATTACTAGCGGGGGCCAAGAGACCCAGTACTTC. The chain combines TRBV19 with TRBJ2-5; 11 nucleotides align to TRBD2. This CDR3 spans 15 amino acids. V lost 3 bases, J lost 1 base, and 1 base stayed unmatched. The germline V gene has CDR1 LNHDA and CDR2 SQIVND (reference sequence).

The rearrangement joins TRBV5-1 to TRBJ2-7; 8 bases map to TRBD2. The CDR3 runs 14 residues. Germline V gene sequence: CDR1 SGHRS, CDR2 YFSETQ. With 5 bases clipped from V and 4 bases from J, the junction kept 8 bases outside the gene matches. The CDR3 spells CASRTGLGRYEQYF. CDR3 in DNA: TGCGCCAGCAGAACGGGACTAGGGAGGTACGAGCAGTACTTC.

The table lists this clone with a count of one. The chain employs TRBV5-8 and TRBJ1-5; D might be TRBD1 (6 bases). The CDR3 contains 16 residues. The V end was cut by 0 bases, the J end by 2 bases, with 12 bases between. The germline V gene has CDR1 SGHTS and CDR2 YDEGEE. The CDR3 DNA reads as TGTGCCAGCAGCTTGGAGGGGGGGCTTGGCAATCAGCCCCAGCATTTT. Its protein product is CASSLEGGLGNQPQHF.

This chain joins TRBV4-1 and TRBJ2-7; unclear D gene. Germline V gene lookup returns CDR1 MGHRA and CDR2 YSYEKL. V lost 0 bases and J lost 0, with 12 bases in between. The CDR3 loop spans 16 amino acids. The CDR3, as DNA: TGCGCCAGCAGCCAAGAGGTCGGAAGGAGCTCCTACGAGCAGTACTTC. Protein product: CASSQEVGRSSYEQYF.

The DNA of the CDR3 is TGCGCCAGCAGCGCCCGACCCCGGAGGCAGTTCTTC. It translates to CASSARPRRQFF. This chain links TRBV5-1 with TRBJ2-1, with D uncertain. V shed 4 bases and J shed 12 bases, with 14 bases lying between them. The germline V gene encodes CDR1 SGHRS and CDR2 YFSETQ. CDR3 size: 12 residues. Full variable domain (outside the CDR3, taken from reference TRBV5-1 and TRBJ2-1): KAGVTQTPRYLIKTRGQQVTLSCSPISGHRSVSWYQQTPGQGLQFLFEYFSETQRNKGNFPGRFSGRQFSNSRSEMNVSTLELGDSALYLCASSARPRRQFFGPGTRLTVL.

The chain joins TRBV4-3 to TRBJ2-3; TRBD2 agrees at 8 bases. This CDR3 region has 16 residues. Per the germline V gene, CDR1 is LGHNA and CDR2 is YSLEER. The V segment lost 1 base and the J segment 3 bases; nucleotides outside the gene matches: 6. CDR3: CASSQGPGGGTDTQYF. DNA for the CDR3: TGCGCCAGCAGCCAAGGCCCCGGGGGGGGAACAGATACGCAGTATTTT.

This sequence joins TRBV30 and TRBJ1-1; no clear D gene. The CDR3 totals 12 residues. Per the germline V gene, CDR1 is GTSNPN and CDR2 is SVGIG (reference sequence). V was shortened by 1 base and J by 7 bases, with 10 bases between the two germline ends. CDR3 DNA: TGTGCCTGGAGTGGGTCAACATATGAAGCTTTCTTT. It yields the protein CAWSGSTYEAFF.

V gene TRBV28 combines with J gene TRBJ1-3; D unclear. This CDR3 comprises 15 residues. Germline lookup yields CDR1 MDHEN and CDR2 SYDVKM. V was shortened by 6 bases and J by 5 bases, with 17 bases between the two germline ends. This CDR3 reads CASSLSPPGRNTIYF. Here the CDR3 DNA reads TGTGCCAGCAGCCTATCCCCTCCGGGGAGAAACACCATATATTTT.

A single count supports this clone. The chain recombines TRBV7-3 with TRBJ1-2; 9 nucleotides line up with TRBD1. From germline, CDR1 is SGHTA and CDR2 FQGTGA. The J segment lost 9 bases and the V segment lost 5 bases, leaving 7 bases of the junction unmatched. CDR3 length equals 13 residues. CDR3 protein: CASSRRDRASYTF. The CDR3 bases are TGTGCCAGCAGCCGACGGGACAGGGCAAGCTACACCTTC.